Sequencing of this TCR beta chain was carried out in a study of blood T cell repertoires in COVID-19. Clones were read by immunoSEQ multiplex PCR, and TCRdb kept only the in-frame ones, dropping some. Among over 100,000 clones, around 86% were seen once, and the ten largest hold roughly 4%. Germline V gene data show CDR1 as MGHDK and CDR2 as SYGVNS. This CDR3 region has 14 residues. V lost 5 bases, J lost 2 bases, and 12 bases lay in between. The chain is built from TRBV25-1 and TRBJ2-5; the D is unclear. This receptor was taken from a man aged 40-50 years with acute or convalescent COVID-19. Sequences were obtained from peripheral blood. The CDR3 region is CASSPRGQQETQYF. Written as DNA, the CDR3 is TGTGCCAGCAGTCCCCGTGGTCAGCAAGAGACCCAGTACTTC.